A single T cell receptor (beta chain) is shown here with its context. Its antigen is still unknown. The source of the sample is a study of CD8+ T cells in alopecia areata. General study findings and limits: Persistence in scalp and blood during tofacitinib was observed for many expanded lesional clones. Alphabeta T cells residing in normal skin are also sequenced in scalp samples.

Germline trimming cut 3 bases from V and 5 bases from J; bases unmatched to any gene: 10. Germline CDR1 and CDR2: SGDLS and YYNGEE. This CDR3 is 15 amino acids long. Documented treatment: oral pan-JAK inhibitor, 5-10 mg twice daily. Alopecia areata patients had lesional scalp punch biopsies and peripheral blood taken from them. Following extraction, RNA underwent reverse transcription to cDNA, which served as the sequencing template. Repertoires were generated with immunoSEQ multiplex PCR, while TCRdb's copy carries only in-frame clones and drops some. This table holds some 110,000 clones, 58% found once.

This clonotype was obtained from a human donor with alopecia areata. The specimen was CD8+ T cells sorted from blood, collected at week 4, from a patient treated with tofacitinib. The chain has TRBV9 and TRBJ1-2; the match to TRBD1 covers 7 bases. The CDR3 is CASSAGTENLYGYTF. The CDR3 region has the DNA TGTGCCAGCAGCGCTGGGACAGAGAATCTATATGGCTACACCTTC.